This note documents a single T cell receptor beta chain sequence. Its specificity is unknown. This entry is derived from a study of response to subunit inactivated influenza vaccine. TCRdb re-called the RT-PCR reads through MiXCR, storing one row per CDR3 protein. The sample lists about 480,000 distinct CDR3 sequences; 25% were seen once. Broader study findings: New T cells are recruited in small numbers by each seasonal influenza vaccination, according to the authors' suggestion.

The material was CD4+ T cells sorted from PBMCs, obtained roughly 5 days after vaccination. The receptor's source is a man in his fifties who received an inactivated influenza vaccine.

This CDR3 is CASSPFYNEQFF. CDR3 DNA sequence: TGTGCCAGCAGCCCCTTTTACAATGAGCAGTTCTTC. The genes are TRBV28 and TRBJ2-1; D not certain. The CDR3 covers 12 residues. The ends were cut back, 6 bases at V and 4 bases at J, with 7 bases in the middle. Germline V CDR1 and CDR2: MDHEN, SYDVKM. The complete variable domain, with remaining parts taken from reference TRBV28 and TRBJ2-1, reads DVKVTQSSRYLVKRTGEKVFLECVQDMDHENMFWYRQDPGLGLRLIYFSYDVKMKEKGDIPEGYSVSREKKERFSLILESASTNQTSMYLCASSPFYNEQFFGPGTRLTVL.